This TCR beta chain emerged from a study of blood T cell repertoires in COVID-19 (dated by TCRdb to 2019 to 2021). For the study in its entirety: The collaborator samples originated in the United States, Italy and Spain and spanned the acute and convalescent phases of COVID-19. The prospective study material was composed of cDNA or gDNA derived from T cells, B-cell-depleted T cells, or PBMCs. Samples came from the ongoing ImmuneRACE study (first 160 participants) plus 1,254 subjects from 6 global collaborators. HLA class I and class II types, where available, came from metadata supplied by the sample provider rather than from assay-based typing. Subjects who had been exposed to COVID-19, were actively infected with it, or had recovered from it provided the deeply sampled blood TCRbeta repertoires that made up the dataset. The repertoires were released in a freely available public database meant as a resource for research on the immune response to SARS-CoV-2. A de-identified subject ID, COVID-19 status, age in years and sex were almost always included in the sample metadata. Results and caveats for the whole study, not just this receptor: Clinical and demographic metadata were provided uncurated, with the amount varying by source and participant.

The immunoSEQ Assay, a bias-controlled multiplex PCR, was used to amplify TCRbeta CDR3 regions from genomic DNA. Processing in the source paper ran as follows. The number of nucleated cells in each sample was estimated by amplification of reference gene primers within the assay. Sequence reads were collapsed and filtered to measure the absolute abundance of every unique TCRbeta CDR3 rearrangement. Productive Simpson clonality was computed per sample as the square root of Simpson's diversity index over productive rearrangements. The table was pulled from immuneACCESS by TCRdb, which kept in-frame rearrangements only. Such tables lose some clones; where checked, under half of the loss comes from unresolved V genes, and the rest has no known cause. The DNA gave D and trimming, while V, J and clone size come from that table. Within this sample are under 150,000 clones, with approximately 86% of them counted one time only. 2.3% of the sample comes from the top ten.

Participants in the prospective study were aged roughly 18 to 89 years, lived in some 24 United States geographic areas, and enrolled through a virtual design. Cohort assignment in the prospective study relied on participant-reported clinical history from a screening survey and a study questionnaire. Recovered participants in ImmuneRACE Cohort 3 were defined as having two consecutive negative NP/OP PCR tests, clearance from a healthcare professional, or resolution of symptoms. Mobile phlebotomists in the prospective study collected whole blood, serum and a nasopharyngeal or oropharyngeal swab from every participant. Over a 2-month period, participants in the prospective study had the option of providing additional blood draws and questionnaires. Prospective study blood samples were shipped either frozen or at room temperature before DNA extraction. Measured from the cysteine to the phenylalanine, the CDR3 is 12 residues long. The entry retains the CDR3 DNA only, 36 bases that are in frame from base 1. The CDR1 and CDR2 encoded by the germline V gene are MNHEY and SVGEGT. V lost 5 bases and J lost 5 bases; the stretch between them is 9 bases long.

In regard to this clone: The antigen it binds to is not known. Per-nucleotide qualities are absent, and no much larger clonotype sits a single base away.

Sequenced material: PBMCs or T cells enriched from blood (not recorded which). This receptor was obtained from a woman between 45 and 60 years old who had recovered from COVID-19. This receptor chain uses TRBV6-2 or TRBV6-3 and TRBJ1-2; no D gene can be assigned with confidence. In nucleotides, the sequence is TGTGCCAGCAGTCTATCACCTTATGGCTACACCTTC. Translation gives CASSLSPYGYTF.